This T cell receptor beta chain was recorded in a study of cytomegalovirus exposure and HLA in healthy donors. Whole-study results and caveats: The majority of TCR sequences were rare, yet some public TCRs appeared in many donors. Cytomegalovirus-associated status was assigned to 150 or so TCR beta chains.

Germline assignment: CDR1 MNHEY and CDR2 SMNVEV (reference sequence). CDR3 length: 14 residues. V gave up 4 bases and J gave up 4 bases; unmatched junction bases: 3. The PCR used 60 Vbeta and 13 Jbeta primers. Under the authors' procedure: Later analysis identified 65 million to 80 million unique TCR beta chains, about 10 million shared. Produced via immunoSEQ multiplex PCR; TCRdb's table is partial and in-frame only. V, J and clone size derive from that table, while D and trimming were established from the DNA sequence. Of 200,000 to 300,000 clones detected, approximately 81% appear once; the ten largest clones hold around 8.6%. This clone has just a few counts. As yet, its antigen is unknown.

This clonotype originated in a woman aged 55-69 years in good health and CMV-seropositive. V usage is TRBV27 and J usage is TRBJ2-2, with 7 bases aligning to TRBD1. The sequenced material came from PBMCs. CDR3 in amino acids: CASSWDRVTGELFF. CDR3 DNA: TGTGCCAGCAGTTGGGACAGAGTCACCGGGGAGCTGTTTTTT.